This passage covers 18 T cell receptor beta chains from one sample sequenced in a study of T cell responses to AZD1222 COVID-19 vaccine. The assay was immunoSEQ multiplex PCR, and TCRdb's table has in-frame clones only and misses some. Of 130,000 or so clones detected, roughly 92% appear once; the ten largest clones hold approximately 1.5%. The sequencing here drew on peripheral blood, taken on day 0 of AZD1222 vaccination. These receptors were collected from an adult in good health.

This CDR3 reads CASDPPGNTEAFF. The CDR3 bases are TGTGCCAGTGATCCCCCAGGGAACACTGAAGCTTTCTTT. The rearrangement links TRBV19 to TRBJ1-1; D not resolved. The ends were cut back, 8 bases at V and 1 base at J, with 11 bases in the middle. Germline values: CDR1 LNHDA, CDR2 SQIVND (reference sequence). The CDR3 totals 13 residues.

The chain is built from TRBV29-1 and TRBJ1-1, with D possibly TRBD1 on 6 matching bases. This CDR3 comprises 13 residues. CDR1 and CDR2 from the germline V gene are SQVTM and ANQGSEA. Trimming cost V 3 bases and J 9 bases, with 17 bases left between them. CDR3: CSVDGVSGEQAFF. The DNA of the CDR3 is TGCAGCGTTGATGGGGTATCAGGGGAGCAAGCTTTCTTT.

The sample holds one count of this clone. The chain links TRBV6-7 to TRBJ2-6; TRBD1 might be the D (6 bases). TRBV6-7 is noted as an ORF with a role that remains uncertain. The CDR3 length is 18 residues. The V gene lost 5 bases and the J gene lost 0 bases, with 17 bases spanning the gap. The CDR3 DNA sequence: TGTGCCAGCAGTACCCGCCGGGACACCTGCTCTGGGGCCAACGTCCTGACTTTC. Its translation is CASSTRRDTCSGANVLTF.

The chain employs TRBV19 and TRBJ2-1; 10 bases line up with TRBD2. This CDR3 contains 16 residues. Trimming cost V 4 bases and J 4 bases; bases outside gene matches: 7. Germline values: CDR1 LNHDA, CDR2 SQIVND (reference sequence). CDR3 nucleotide sequence: TGTGCCAGTAGTACGTTAGCGGGGGGAATGTACAATGAGCAGTTCTTC. This translates into CASSTLAGGMYNEQFF.

The rearrangement uses TRBV6-1 and TRBJ1-2, with TRBD1 as a possible D gene (5 bases). V was cut by 1 base and J by 3 bases, with 9 bases left in between. The CDR3 covers 14 residues. CDR1 is MNHNS and CDR2 is SASEGT in the germline V gene. CDR3 in DNA: TGTGCCAGCAGTGAAGAGACAGTCCACTATGGCTACACCTTC. Its translation: CASSEETVHYGYTF.

This clone was observed once. V usage is TRBV5-4 and J usage is TRBJ1-2; TRBD1 agrees at 7 bases. Germline V gives CDR1 SGHNT, CDR2 YYREEE (reference sequence). With 3 bases clipped from V and 3 bases from J, the junction kept 8 bases outside the gene matches. The CDR3 runs to 15 residues. This chain's CDR3 is CASSSKGGYDYGYTF. The CDR3 nucleotides are TGTGCCAGCAGCTCTAAAGGGGGCTACGACTATGGCTACACCTTC. Full variable domain (remainder filled in from reference TRBV5-4 and TRBJ1-2): ETGVTQSPTHLIKTRGQQVTLRCSSQSGHNTVSWYQQALGQGPQFIFQYYREEENGRGNFPPRFSGLQFPNYSSELNVNALELDDSALYLCASSSKGGYDYGYTFGSGTRLTVV.

The chain carries TRBV2 and TRBJ2-5, with D perhaps TRBD2 (6 bases). The CDR3 has 15 amino acids. In germline, CDR1 is SNHLY, CDR2 FYNNEI. With 5 bases removed from V and 2 bases from J, the gap between germline ends came to 15 bases. As DNA, the CDR3 is TGTGCCAGCAGTAAAACAACTGGGGGGCAAGAGACCCAGTACTTC. Its translation is CASSKTTGGQETQYF.

V gene TRBV12-3 or TRBV12-4 combines with J gene TRBJ1-6, with TRBD1 as a possible D gene (5 bases). V lost 8 bases and J lost 10, with 15 bases in between. This CDR3 contains 13 residues. The CDR3 reads CASLPDEGSPLHF. The CDR3, as DNA: TGTGCCAGCCTCCCGGACGAGGGGTCACCCCTCCACTTT.

V gene TRBV7-2 combines with J gene TRBJ2-2; a possible D gene is TRBD2 (6 bases). Germline CDR1 and CDR2: SGHTA and FQGNSA. The CDR3 is 15 residues long. Trimming removed 1 base from V and 6 bases from J, with 12 bases in between. The CDR3 here is CASSLEGLNSGELFF. CDR3 sequence (DNA): TGTGCCAGCAGCTTAGAGGGACTTAACTCCGGGGAGCTGTTTTTT.

This sequence joins TRBV19 and TRBJ1-2; D is unresolved. V lost 2 bases and J lost 4, with 14 bases in between. This CDR3 spans 15 amino acids. CDR1 is LNHDA and CDR2 is SQIVND in the germline V gene (reference sequence). CDR3 residues: CASSILFLSGYGYTF. In DNA, the CDR3 is TGTGCCAGTAGTATACTCTTCCTTTCGGGCTATGGCTACACCTTC.

The V and J genes are TRBV12-3 or TRBV12-4 and TRBJ1-2; no definite D call. The CDR3 spans 13 residues. The V and J ends lost 6 bases and 2 bases respectively, with 10 bases between them. The CDR3 region has the DNA TGTGCCAGCAGCCCGGTGGAGAACTATGGCTACACCTTC. Its translation: CASSPVENYGYTF.

The rearrangement uses TRBV30 and TRBJ1-4, with D perhaps matching TRBD1 (6 bases). Germline assignment: CDR1 GTSNPN and CDR2 SVGIG (reference sequence). This CDR3 contains 13 residues. V was trimmed by 3 bases and J by 8 bases, leaving 13 bases between them. The CDR3 sequence is CAWSQGFEEKLFF. The DNA for the CDR3 is TGTGCCTGGAGCCAGGGGTTCGAGGAAAAACTGTTTTTT. The full variable domain, with the rest looked up from reference TRBV30 and TRBJ1-4, is SQTIHQWPATLVQPVGSPLSLECTVEGTSNPNLYWYRQAAGRGLQLLFYSVGIGQISSEVPQNLSASRPQDRQFILSSKKLLLSDSGFYLCAWSQGFEEKLFFGSGTQLSVL.

The V call is TRBV28, the J call TRBJ1-2; D gene uncertain. With 3 bases removed from V and 3 bases from J, the gap between germline ends came to 14 bases. The CDR3 is 15 residues long. Germline lookup yields CDR1 MDHEN and CDR2 SYDVKM. In DNA form, the CDR3 reads TGTGCCAGCAGTTTCCAAAGGTTTCAAGACTATGGCTACACCTTC. Its translation is CASSFQRFQDYGYTF.

The chain joins TRBV5-1 to TRBJ2-2, with D perhaps TRBD1 (5 bases). Trimming took 0 bases from V and 4 from J, leaving 7 bases between them. Per the germline V gene, CDR1 is SGHRS and CDR2 is YFSETQ. The CDR3 runs 14 residues. CDR3 coding DNA: TGCGCCAGCAGCTTGGAGGGGATCACCGGGGAGCTGTTTTTT. It yields the protein CASSLEGITGELFF. The full variable domain, in which reference TRBV5-1 and TRBJ2-2 provide the parts outside the CDR3, is KAGVTQTPRYLIKTRGQQVTLSCSPISGHRSVSWYQQTPGQGLQFLFEYFSETQRNKGNFPGRFSGRQFSNSRSEMNVSTLELGDSALYLCASSLEGITGELFFGEGSRLTVL.

The chain couples TRBV11-1 to TRBJ1-1; no reliable D call. Trimming removed 5 bases from V and 4 bases from J, with 5 bases in between. Germline V lookup: CDR1 SGHAT, CDR2 FQDESV (reference sequence). The CDR3 is 11 residues long. The chain's CDR3 is CASSQLTEAFF. Written as DNA, the CDR3 is TGTGCCAGCAGCCAACTCACTGAAGCTTTCTTT.

This sequence joins TRBV5-6 and TRBJ2-7, with 7 bases lining up with TRBD2. Unmatched junction bases numbered 7, after V lost 4 bases and J lost 6 bases. The CDR3 covers 13 residues. CDR1 and CDR2 (germline): SGHDT, YYEEEE. The CDR3 loop reads CASSPGGSGEQYF. CDR3 DNA sequence: TGTGCCAGCAGCCCCGGGGGGTCGGGCGAGCAGTACTTC.

V usage is TRBV6-2 or TRBV6-3 and J usage is TRBJ1-1; tentative D call: TRBD1 (5 bases). The ends were cut back, 2 bases at V and 0 bases at J, with 10 bases in the middle. Germline values: CDR1 MNHEY, CDR2 SVGEGT. CDR3 size: 15 residues. This CDR3 is CASSYPGAMNTEAFF. The CDR3 region has the DNA TGTGCCAGCAGTTACCCCGGGGCGATGAACACTGAAGCTTTCTTT.

The chain joins TRBV27 to TRBJ2-5; no definite D call. Deletions cut 1 base from V and 5 bases from J, with 14 bases between. This CDR3 spans 15 amino acids. Germline CDR1 MNHEY, CDR2 SMNVEV (reference sequence). As DNA, the CDR3 is TGTGCCAGCAGTTTATTCCATGGGCTGGGGGAGACCCAGTACTTC. Translated, it gives CASSLFHGLGETQYF.